Following are 23 T cell receptor beta chains from one sample sequenced in a study of cytomegalovirus exposure and HLA in healthy donors. 60 Vbeta and 13 Jbeta primers were used in PCR. The repertoire was sequenced with immunoSEQ multiplex PCR; TCRdb's copy has only in-frame clones and lacks some. The data hold roughly 150,000 clones, with approximately 80% observed a single time. Input material: PBMCs. The receptors were gathered from a woman in her forties in good health and CMV-seronegative.

This clone has a single count. V usage is TRBV29-1 and J usage is TRBJ1-1; a possible D gene is TRBD1 (5 bases). CDR3 length: 12 residues. Trimming pared 4 bases from V and 4 bases from J, leaving 10 bases between. The germline gives CDR1 SQVTM, CDR2 ANQGSEA. CDR3 region: CSVVRGGTEAFF. In DNA, the CDR3 is TGCAGCGTTGTGCGGGGGGGCACTGAAGCTTTCTTT.

The rearrangement uses TRBV4-3 and TRBJ2-1; 11 bases line up with TRBD2. CDR1 and CDR2 (germline): LGHNA, YSLEER. J was trimmed by 8 bases and V by 3 bases; bases with no gene match: 12. The CDR3 totals 17 residues. CDR3 sequence (DNA): TGCGCCAGCAGCCAGGGAGTAGCGGGAGGGCCCGGCTATGAGCAGTTCTTC. Amino acid sequence: CASSQGVAGGPGYEQFF.

There are a few counts of this clone. The chain combines TRBV5-1 with TRBJ2-5; tentative D call: TRBD1 (5 bases). With 4 bases removed from V and 1 base from J, the gap between germline ends came to 11 bases. The CDR3 length is 14 residues. Germline V gene data show CDR1 as SGHRS and CDR2 as YFSETQ. The CDR3 DNA follows: TGCGCCAGCAGCCCCCTGACAGTCCAAGAGACCCAGTACTTC. Amino acids: CASSPLTVQETQYF. Full variable domain (missing parts from reference TRBV5-1 and TRBJ2-5): KAGVTQTPRYLIKTRGQQVTLSCSPISGHRSVSWYQQTPGQGLQFLFEYFSETQRNKGNFPGRFSGRQFSNSRSEMNVSTLELGDSALYLCASSPLTVQETQYFGPGTRLLVL.

The chain couples TRBV7-8 to TRBJ2-5; the match to TRBD1 covers 8 bases. The CDR3 runs to 12 residues. CDR1 is SGHVS, CDR2 FQNEAQ, per germline. The V and J ends lost 5 bases and 4 bases, in that order; junction bases with no gene match: 0. CDR3 DNA: TGTGCCAGCAGCCAGGGGGCAGAGACCCAGTACTTC. Its translation is CASSQGAETQYF.

This clone appeared a single time. The chain combines TRBV7-2 with TRBJ2-7; 7 positions agree with TRBD2. There are 15 residues in the CDR3. CDR1 is SGHTA, CDR2 FQGNSA, per germline. The ends lost 8 bases at V and 3 bases at J; junction bases unmatched: 13. DNA of the CDR3: TGTGCCAGCGTCCCTTCTAGCGGTTCTTTCTACGAGCAGTACTTC. The encoded protein is CASVPSSGSFYEQYF.

A single count supports this clone. In DNA form, the CDR3 reads TGTGCCAGCAGCCGGGACAGGGGGGGGGAGCAGTACTTC. Encoded protein: CASSRDRGGEQYF. The V call is TRBV11-3, the J call TRBJ2-7; TRBD1 aligns across 11 bases. Germline V gene lookup returns CDR1 SGHNT and CDR2 YENEEA. The V and J ends lost 5 bases and 7 bases, in that order; junction bases with no gene match: 4. The CDR3 has 13 amino acids.

The J gene is TRBJ1-2, the V gene TRBV6-6; D gene uncertain. CDR3 length: 14 residues. V lost 7 bases, J lost 1 base, and 13 bases lay in between. Per germline, CDR1 MNHNY and CDR2 SVGAGI (reference sequence). The CDR3 bases are TGTGCCAGCACCCCGTGGGAGTTTAACTATGGCTACACCTTC. Amino acid sequence: CASTPWEFNYGYTF.

DNA for the CDR3: TGTGCCAGCAGTCAGACACCTCCCCCCTACGAGCAGTACTTC. Its translation is CASSQTPPPYEQYF. This chain links TRBV27 with TRBJ2-5; D uncertain. The J call may not be correct, given that the DNA end is closer to TRBJ2-7. From germline, CDR1 is MNHEY and CDR2 SMNVEV (reference sequence). The CDR3 length is 14 residues.

The J gene is TRBJ1-1, the V gene TRBV10-3; weak D call: TRBD1 (6 bases). V was pared by 4 bases and J by 5 bases, with 14 bases between. The CDR3 runs 14 residues. Per germline, CDR1 ENHRY and CDR2 SYGVKD. The CDR3 is CAISAQGGGTEAFF. The CDR3 region has the DNA TGTGCCATCAGTGCCCAGGGAGGGGGGACTGAAGCTTTCTTT.

The J gene is TRBJ2-5, the V gene TRBV11-3; 10 bases map to TRBD2. V trimming: 3 bases; J trimming: 5 bases; junction bases outside the gene matches: 12. Germline assignment: CDR1 SGHNT and CDR2 YENEEA. The CDR3 runs to 17 residues. The CDR3 sequence: CASSFGLAEGAGETQYF. Written as DNA, the CDR3 is TGTGCCAGCAGCTTTGGACTAGCGGAGGGGGCCGGGGAGACCCAGTACTTC.

V gene TRBV4-3 combines with J gene TRBJ2-7, with 11 bases aligning to TRBD2. The germline V gene encodes CDR1 LGHNA and CDR2 YSLEER. CDR3 length equals 16 residues. V gave up 3 bases and J gave up 4 bases; unmatched junction bases: 8. CDR3 in DNA: TGCGCCAGCAGCCAGTCGTCTAGCGGGGGGCCATACGAGCAGTACTTC. It specifies CASSQSSSGGPYEQYF.

The chain recombines TRBV7-9 with TRBJ1-2; 10 bases match TRBD1. The CDR3 consists of 15 residues. V gave up 0 bases and J gave up 8 bases; unmatched junction bases: 6. The germline V gene encodes CDR1 SEHNR and CDR2 FQNEAQ (reference sequence). This CDR3 is CASSLAGGQGRGYTF. CDR3 coding DNA: TGTGCCAGCAGCTTAGCTGGGGGACAGGGGCGCGGCTACACCTTC.

The CDR3 protein is CASSGPGGGNEQFF. CDR3 bases: TGTGCCAGTAGTGGTCCGGGAGGGGGGAATGAGCAGTTCTTC. This chain joins TRBV19 and TRBJ2-1; 8 positions match TRBD2. J gave up 7 bases and V 5 bases, and 7 bases lay outside the gene matches. The CDR3 has 14 amino acids. Germline assignment: CDR1 LNHDA and CDR2 SQIVND (reference sequence). The variable domain in full, completed from reference TRBV19 and TRBJ2-1, reads DGGITQSPKYLFRKEGQNVTLSCEQNLNHDAMYWYRQDPGQGLRLIYYSQIVNDFQKGDIAEGYSVSREKKESFPLTVTSAQKNPTAFYLCASSGPGGGNEQFFGPGTRLTVL.

This chain joins TRBV6-1 and TRBJ2-7; weak D call: TRBD2 (6 bases). V gave up 8 bases and J gave up 6 bases, with 17 bases separating them. The germline V gene encodes CDR1 MNHNS and CDR2 SASEGT. This CDR3 comprises 13 residues. The CDR3 DNA is TGTGCCAGCCTTGGAGGGATTGAGGGCGAGCAGTACTTC. This encodes CASLGGIEGEQYF.

To note about this clone: Compared with germline, one end of the junction differs, possibly owing to a read error. The V call is TRBV6-1, the J call TRBJ1-6; D ambiguous. Germline CDR1 reads MNHNS; CDR2 reads SASEGT. The CDR3 runs to 13 residues. CDR3 sequence reads: CASSEGLNSPLHF. The CDR3 DNA follows: TGTGCCAGCAGCGAAGGGCTTAATTCACCCCTCCACTTT.

The CDR3 loop is CASSIGREQYF. CDR3 DNA sequence: TGCGCCAGCAGCATAGGGAGGGAGCAGTACTTC. The genes are TRBV5-1 and TRBJ2-7; D possibly corresponds to TRBD2 (6 bases). CDR1 SGHRS and CDR2 YFSETQ come from the germline V gene. The CDR3 is 11 amino acids. V was clipped by 4 bases and J by 7 bases, with 9 bases between them.

V is TRBV4-2 and J is TRBJ1-1; D unresolved. The germline V gene encodes CDR1 LGHNA and CDR2 YNFKEQ. Trimming removed 0 bases at V and 0 bases at J, with 8 bases between. The CDR3 loop spans 15 amino acids. The CDR3 sequence is CASSQDRELNTEAFF. The CDR3 DNA is TGTGCCAGCAGCCAAGATCGAGAACTGAACACTGAAGCTTTCTTT.

CDR3 nucleotide sequence: TGTGCCAGTACCCAAGTCGGACAGGGGCCTGGAGATACGCAGTATTTT. It codes for CASTQVGQGPGDTQYF. The V and J genes are TRBV19 and TRBJ2-3; 9 bases map to TRBD1. CDR1 is LNHDA, CDR2 SQIVND, per germline (reference sequence). The CDR3 has 16 amino acids. V trimming: 7 bases; J trimming: 5 bases; junction bases outside the gene matches: 13.

As regards this clone: One end of the junction fails to match germline, which may point to a read error. V is TRBV7-7 and J is TRBJ2-7; 8 bases line up with TRBD2. This CDR3 has 17 residues. From germline, CDR1 is SSHAT and CDR2 FNYEAQ (reference sequence). CDR3 sequence reads: CASSPGIAGILTYEQYF. CDR3 sequence (DNA): TGTGCTAGCAGCCCGGGGATAGCGGGGATCTTAACCTACGAGCAGTACTTC. The entire variable domain, with the rest obtained from reference TRBV7-7 and TRBJ2-7, is as follows: GAGVSQSPRYKVTKRGQDVTLRCDPISSHATLYWYQQALGQGPEFLTYFNYEAQPDKSGLPSDRFSAERPEGSISTLTIQRTEQRDSAMYRCASSPGIAGILTYEQYFGPGTRLTVT.

The J gene is TRBJ2-3, the V gene TRBV7-3; the D gene is possibly TRBD2 (6 bases). This CDR3 has 15 residues. Germline lookup yields CDR1 SGHTA and CDR2 FQGTGA. Trimming shortened V by 4 bases and J by 0 bases, and 11 bases separated the two germline ends. Written as DNA, the CDR3 is TGTGCCAGCAGCTCTTATAGCGGTAGCACAGATACGCAGTATTTT. Amino acids: CASSSYSGSTDTQYF.

V and J are TRBV13 and TRBJ2-3; TRBD1 might be the D (6 bases). Trimming took off 4 bases at V and 7 bases at J, with 18 bases between the two ends. The CDR3 contains 15 residues. The germline CDR1 and CDR2 sequences are PRHDT and FYEKMQ (reference sequence). The CDR3 DNA reads as TGTGCCAGCAGCTCCAGGGGTCTAGGAGGCAATACGCAGTATTTT. It codes for CASSSRGLGGNTQYF.

The chain uses TRBV7-2 and TRBJ2-7; a possible D gene is TRBD1 (5 bases). Between the trimmed V and J ends, which lost 1 base and 4 bases, there was a span of 17 bases. Germline CDR1 and CDR2: SGHTA and FQGNSA. This CDR3 region has 16 residues. The CDR3 sequence: CASSLGGPNLGYEQYF. CDR3 nucleotide sequence: TGTGCCAGCAGCTTAGGGGGCCCCAACCTTGGATACGAGCAGTACTTC. Drawing the rest from reference TRBV7-2 and TRBJ2-7, the complete variable domain is GAGVSQSPSNKVTEKGKDVELRCDPISGHTALYWYRQSLGQGLEFLIYFQGNSAPDKSGLPSDRFSAERTGGSVSTLTIQRTQQEDSAVYLCASSLGGPNLGYEQYFGPGTRLTVT.

The V and J genes are TRBV2 and TRBJ2-2; the D gene is possibly TRBD1 (7 bases). In germline, CDR1 is SNHLY, CDR2 FYNNEI. The V gene lost 3 bases and the J gene lost 6 bases, with 23 bases spanning the gap. The CDR3 loop spans 18 amino acids. The DNA of the CDR3 is TGTGCCAGCAGTGAGCGGGGCCAGGGGGGCCTCGGGGCCGGGGAGCTGTTTTTT. Protein: CASSERGQGGLGAGELFF.